A selection of T cell receptor beta chains follows, all from one sample in a study of T cell repertoires in cytomegalovirus infection. For these receptors, no antigen is known. MiXCR, applied by TCRdb to the reads, yields one record per CDR3 protein. The sample contains 650,000 to 900,000 distinct CDR3 sequences, around 29% of which appear only once. Sequenced here: cultured CD8+ T cells from PBMCs, sampled from culture after CMV antigen stimulation. These receptors were obtained from a human donor in good health (CMV status not recorded). Some clones in this sample may be carry-over from other donors' samples. CDR3s include the opening cysteine and the closing phenylalanine or tryptophan.

v_call,j_call,cdr3_aa
TRBV6-6,TRBJ2-6,CASSLLRGAGANVLTF
TRBV12-3/TRBV12-4,TRBJ1-2,CASSSSGDANYGYTF
TRBV27,TRBJ2-1,CASSPPHASGGPNEQFF
TRBV12-5,TRBJ1-2,CASGLVRGGDGYTF
TRBV7-9,TRBJ2-3,CASSYPTLRTDTQYF
TRBV4-1,TRBJ2-3,CASSQVPGRDTDTQYF
TRBV25-1,TRBJ2-1,CASLSGYNEQFF
TRBV15,TRBJ2-2,CATSRDFTTADTNTGELFF
TRBV10-3,TRBJ2-1,CAISESEGSYNEQFF
TRBV7-9,TRBJ2-6,CASSAPLAGSRGANVLTF
TRBV7-6,TRBJ1-1,CASSSIPAGGDTEAFF
TRBV5-4,TRBJ2-1,CASSLGGRGPHDEQFF
TRBV6-5,TRBJ1-2,CASRPTGLSLTNYGYTF
TRBV7-3,TRBJ2-1,CASSEGTSGGAGEQFF
TRBV7-9,TRBJ1-6,CASSLGSSNNSPLHF
TRBV19,TRBJ1-5,CASSRRVDQPQHF
TRBV12-3/TRBV12-4,TRBJ1-4,CASRPTGREEKLFF
TRBV5-5,TRBJ2-4,CASSPTGKAKNIQYF
TRBV6-1,TRBJ1-1,CASSETRGTEAFF
TRBV27,TRBJ1-5,CASSLGGDRAGQPQHF
TRBV12-3/TRBV12-4,TRBJ1-2,CASSFRRGLGYGYTF
TRBV5-4,TRBJ2-1,CASSLYQGVLFF
TRBV27,TRBJ2-1,CASSLDAGNEQFF
TRBV24-1,TRBJ2-1,CATSDSRTGGNNEQFF
TRBV14,TRBJ2-7,CASSQLTGGTNEQYF
TRBV7-9,TRBJ1-1,CASSHPGRRGPEAFF
TRBV7-2,TRBJ2-1,CASSTIAGGWHEQFF
TRBV6-2/TRBV6-3,TRBJ1-2,CASRNPGTRDYGYTF
TRBV11-3,TRBJ2-2,CASSSRRTDPTGELFF
TRBV6-5,TRBJ1-6,CASSYGQRPPLHF
TRBV4-1,TRBJ2-1,CASSQAQASGGNYNEQFF
TRBV2,TRBJ2-4,CAGRGMENIQYF
TRBV27,TRBJ2-7,CASSNGLAPLEQYF
TRBV7-6,TRBJ1-2,CASSSGQGADNYGYTF
TRBV27,TRBJ1-2,CASSLSNGYGYTF
TRBV7-2,TRBJ2-7,CASSLLGQGAYEQYF
TRBV12-3/TRBV12-4,TRBJ2-4,CASSSEAGKNIQYF
TRBV12-3/TRBV12-4,TRBJ1-4,CASSPVRTATNEKLFF
TRBV6-6,TRBJ2-1,CASTSRADSLYNEQFF
TRBV12-3/TRBV12-4,TRBJ2-3,CASSNRGPSTDTQYF
TRBV7-2,TRBJ2-5,CASSQGLAGAWLETQYF
TRBV7-8,TRBJ1-1,CASSHPQGNTEAFF
TRBV7-6,TRBJ2-1,CASSLRDRGNYNEQFF
TRBV6-1,TRBJ2-1,CASSEVSGGGYNVQFF
TRBV7-3,TRBJ2-3,CASSLKGRLALNTDTQYF
TRBV6-4,TRBJ1-6,CASNSGTVNSPLHF
TRBV15,TRBJ1-4,CATSRGGGSGEKLFF
TRBV7-6,TRBJ1-6,CASSLESRGSYSPLHF
TRBV27,TRBJ1-6,CASSFGRENPYNSPLHF
TRBV3-1,TRBJ2-1,CASSHPDQGRYNEQFF
TRBV4-1,TRBJ2-7,CASSQEGDYEQYF
TRBV5-1,TRBJ2-7,CASSSMPSYEQYF
TRBV19,TRBJ2-3,CASSTAGGGTDTQYF